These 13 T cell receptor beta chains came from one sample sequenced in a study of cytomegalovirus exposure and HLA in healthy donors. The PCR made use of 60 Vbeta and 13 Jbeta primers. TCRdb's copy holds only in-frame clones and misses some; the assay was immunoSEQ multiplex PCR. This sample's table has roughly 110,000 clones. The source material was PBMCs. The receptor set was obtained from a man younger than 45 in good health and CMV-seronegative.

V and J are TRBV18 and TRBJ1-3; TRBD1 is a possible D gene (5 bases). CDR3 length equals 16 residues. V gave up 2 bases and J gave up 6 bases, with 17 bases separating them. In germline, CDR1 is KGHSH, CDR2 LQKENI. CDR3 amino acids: CASSPNRAGGENTIYF. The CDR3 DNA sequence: TGTGCCAGCTCACCAAATAGGGCTGGAGGGGAAAACACCATATATTTT.

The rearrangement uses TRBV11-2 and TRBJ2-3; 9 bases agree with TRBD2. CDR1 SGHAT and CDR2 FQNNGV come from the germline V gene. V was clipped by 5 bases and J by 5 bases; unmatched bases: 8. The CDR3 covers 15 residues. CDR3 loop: CASSPGGGAIDTQYF. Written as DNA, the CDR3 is TGTGCCAGCAGCCCGGGCGGGGGGGCCATAGATACGCAGTATTTT.

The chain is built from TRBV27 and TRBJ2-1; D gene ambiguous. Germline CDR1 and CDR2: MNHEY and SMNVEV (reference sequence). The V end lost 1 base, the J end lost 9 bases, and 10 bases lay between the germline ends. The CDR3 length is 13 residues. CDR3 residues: CASSLLTGGEQFF. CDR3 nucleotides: TGTGCCAGCAGTTTATTAACGGGTGGTGAGCAGTTCTTC.

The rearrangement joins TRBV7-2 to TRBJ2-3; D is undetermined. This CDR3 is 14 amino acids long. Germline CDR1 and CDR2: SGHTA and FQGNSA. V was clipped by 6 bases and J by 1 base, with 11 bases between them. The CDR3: CASRATAGTDTQYF. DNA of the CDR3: TGTGCCAGCAGAGCTACAGCAGGCACAGATACGCAGTATTTT.

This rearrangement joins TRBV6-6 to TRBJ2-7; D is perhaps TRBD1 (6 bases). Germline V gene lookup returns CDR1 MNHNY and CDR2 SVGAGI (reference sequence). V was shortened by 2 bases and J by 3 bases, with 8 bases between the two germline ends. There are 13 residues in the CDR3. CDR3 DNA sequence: TGTGCCAGCAGTTACAAGGGGGACTACGAGCAGTACTTC. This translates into CASSYKGDYEQYF.

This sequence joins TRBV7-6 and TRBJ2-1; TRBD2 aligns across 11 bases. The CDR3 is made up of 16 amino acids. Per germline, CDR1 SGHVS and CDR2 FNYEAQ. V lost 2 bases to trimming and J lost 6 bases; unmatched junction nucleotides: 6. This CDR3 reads CASSLPLAGGINEQFF. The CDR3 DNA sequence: TGTGCCAGCAGCTTACCCCTAGCGGGGGGAATCAATGAGCAGTTCTTC.

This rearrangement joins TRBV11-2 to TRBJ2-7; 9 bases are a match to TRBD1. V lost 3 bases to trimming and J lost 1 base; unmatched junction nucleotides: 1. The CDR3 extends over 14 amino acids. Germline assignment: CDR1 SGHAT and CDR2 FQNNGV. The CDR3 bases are TGTGCCAGCAGCTTTGACAGGGGGTCCTACGAGCAGTACTTC. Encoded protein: CASSFDRGSYEQYF.

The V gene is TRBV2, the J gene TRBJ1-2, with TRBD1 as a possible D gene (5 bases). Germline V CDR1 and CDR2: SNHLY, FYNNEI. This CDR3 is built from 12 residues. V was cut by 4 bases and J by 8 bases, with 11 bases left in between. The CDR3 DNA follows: TGTGCCAGCAGTGGGGAGGGGAGAGGCTACACCTTC. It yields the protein CASSGEGRGYTF.

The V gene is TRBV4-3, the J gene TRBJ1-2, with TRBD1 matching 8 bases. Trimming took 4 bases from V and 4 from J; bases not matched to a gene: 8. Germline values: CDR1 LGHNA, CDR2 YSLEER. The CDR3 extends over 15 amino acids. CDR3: CASSPYLTGAYGYTF. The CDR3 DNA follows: TGCGCCAGCAGCCCCTATCTGACAGGGGCCTATGGCTACACCTTC.

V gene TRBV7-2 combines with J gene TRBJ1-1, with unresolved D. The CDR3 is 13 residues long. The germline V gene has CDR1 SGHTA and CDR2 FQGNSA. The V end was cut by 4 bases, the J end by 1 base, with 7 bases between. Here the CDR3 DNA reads TGTGCCAGCAGCTCCCTAGGGAACACTGAAGCTTTCTTT. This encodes CASSSLGNTEAFF.

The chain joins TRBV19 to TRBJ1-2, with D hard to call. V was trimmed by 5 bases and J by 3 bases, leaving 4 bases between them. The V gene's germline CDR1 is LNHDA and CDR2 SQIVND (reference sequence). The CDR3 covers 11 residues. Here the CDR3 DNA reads TGTGCCAGTAGTCAGGACTATGGCTACACCTTC. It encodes CASSQDYGYTF.

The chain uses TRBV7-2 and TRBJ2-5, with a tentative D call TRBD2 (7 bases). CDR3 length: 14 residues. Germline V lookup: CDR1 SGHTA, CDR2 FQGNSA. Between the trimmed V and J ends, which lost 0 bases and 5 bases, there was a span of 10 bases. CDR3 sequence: CASSLAGGRETQYF. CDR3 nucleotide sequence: TGTGCCAGCAGCTTAGCGGGGGGGCGGGAGACCCAGTACTTC.

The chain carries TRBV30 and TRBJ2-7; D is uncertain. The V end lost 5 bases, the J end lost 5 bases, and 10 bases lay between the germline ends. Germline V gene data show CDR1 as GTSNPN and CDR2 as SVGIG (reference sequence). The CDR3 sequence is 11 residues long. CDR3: CAWGPKHEQYF. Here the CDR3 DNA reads TGTGCCTGGGGCCCCAAACACGAGCAGTACTTC. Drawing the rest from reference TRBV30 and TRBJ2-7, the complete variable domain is SQTIHQWPATLVQPVGSPLSLECTVEGTSNPNLYWYRQAAGRGLQLLFYSVGIGQISSEVPQNLSASRPQDRQFILSSKKLLLSDSGFYLCAWGPKHEQYFGPGTRLTVT.